This is a list of T cell receptor beta chains from one sample in a study of blood T cell repertoires in COVID-19. Profiled with immunoSEQ multiplex PCR; TCRdb holds only in-frame clones, not every one. The repertoire has 200,000 to 300,000 clones, around 85% of them found once; the top ten carry more than 8%. Material for sequencing was peripheral blood. The receptors were sampled from a woman of 80 years or more with acute or convalescent COVID-19. CDR3s include the opening cysteine and the closing phenylalanine or tryptophan.

>18|TRBV5-1
CASSTGTGGAMINSPLHF
>17|TRBV6-2/TRBV6-3
CASSNGTGAYSNQPQHF
>17|TRBV2
CASSDPSGFTSNQPQHF
>14|TRBV5-5
CASSGQLQNSPLHF
>15|TRBV5-1
CASSQGGTSGNTIYF
>15|TRBV19
CASSIANGMNTEAFF
>14|TRBV18
CASSLDRAYNEQFF
>14|TRBV20-1
CSASRGVSYNEQFF
>15|TRBV5-1
CASSWGDRGRGGYTF
>13|TRBV18
CASSPWGDTEAFF
>15|TRBV5-5
CASSPAPGVLGGYTF
>16|TRBV27
CASRHRTGDYNSPLHF
>14|TRBV27
CASTRGGRTSEQFF
>13|TRBV28
CASGSPRTREQYF
>16|TRBV6-1
CASSEGTPTYNSPLHF
>16|TRBV7-3
CASSLSGTGYNSPLHF
>16|TRBV7-2
CASSSRDSGGADTQYF
>15|TRBV5-5
CASSTYDRDINEQFF
>14|TRBV9
CASSVGTGFSEQYF
>15|TRBV3-1/TRBV3-2
CASSQTTGAVETQYF
>15|TRBV11-2
CASSLGWGDGEGYTF
>14|TRBV7-9
CASRDSGEGEKLFF
>15|TRBV5-6
CASSQTPSNTGELFF
>10|TRBV20-1
CSAITGVAFF
>15|TRBV5-8
CASSPTGQGPQPQHF
>15|TRBV7-2
CASSLPAGGTDTQYF
>17|TRBV11-2
CASSLEGGKSEQSPLHF
>14|TRBV6-2/TRBV6-3
CASSYRGQYYGYTF
>16|TRBV2
CASSGTGTPNTGELFF
>14|TRBV5-4
CASSLGGGGYGYTF
>14|TRBV7-9
CASSPLGAGGELFF
>13|TRBV12-3/TRBV12-4
CASSYLRGEKLFF
>16|TRBV5-8
CASSLRGFINQETQYF
>12|TRBV11-2
CASSAATETQYF
>16|TRBV7-9
CASSHGQGTTNEKLFF
>11|TRBV6-5
CASSSQDEQYF
>15|TRBV7-3
CASSRDRGSYNEQFF
>15|TRBV5-1
CASSNTPTANTEAFF
>14|TRBV2
CASRDRGVYNEQFF
>15|TRBV10-3
CAISPDRGTSYEQYF
>14|TRBV4-2
CASSQELAGRGYTF
>14|TRBV28
CASSLWDTTYEQYF
>13|TRBV2
CASKVEGPYEQYF